The 16 T cell receptor beta chains in this list originate from one sample, sequenced in a study of human T cells and chemical hapten exposure. Described time point: patch test 2, 6 weeks after DPC sensitization. Indicated treatment: therapeutic diphenylcyclopropenone sensitization with weekly scalp DPC. TCRdb analysed the RACE reads with MiXCR anew, one entry per CDR3 protein. The table records 25,000 to 30,000 distinct CDR3 sequences, more than 8% of them present only once. The sequenced sample was whole blood, obtained in connection with sensitization to the hapten diphenylcyclopropenone (DPC). Every receptor here comes from a man aged 25 to 45 with alopecia areata. Some clones in this sample may be carry-over from other donors' samples.

This clonotype was found many times. This sequence joins TRBV11-2 and TRBJ1-4; TRBD1 matches at 11 bases. Unmatched junction bases numbered 9, after V lost 5 bases and J lost 4 bases. The germline gives CDR1 SGHAT, CDR2 FQNNGV. The CDR3 has 17 amino acids. The CDR3 DNA reads TGTGCCAGCAGCCCAGGACAGGGGGCCTCCTATAATGAAAAACTGTTTTTT. Amino acid sequence: CASSPGQGASYNEKLFF.

The table lists this clonotype with a few counts. The chain has TRBV27 and TRBJ2-1; either TRBD1 or TRBD2 may fit D (5 bases each). V lost 1 base and J 7 bases, leaving 20 bases between the germline ends. This CDR3 region has 17 residues. Germline V gene lookup returns CDR1 MNHEY and CDR2 SMNVEV (reference sequence). The CDR3: CASSLLPGPRRINEQFF. The CDR3 DNA sequence: TGTGCCAGCAGTTTATTGCCGGGACCCAGGAGGATAAATGAGCAGTTCTTC.

The table lists this clonotype with many counts. The chain is built from TRBV7-9 and TRBJ1-4; TRBD1 aligns across 7 bases. Germline CDR1 reads SEHNR; CDR2 reads FQNEAQ (reference sequence). The CDR3 runs to 15 residues. J lost 6 bases, V lost 5 bases, and 9 bases had no gene match. In nucleotides, the CDR3 is TGTGCCAGCAGCCCCGGACAGGCCTCCTATGAAAAACTGTTTTTT. Translated, it gives CASSPGQASYEKLFF.

The chain's CDR3 is CSARDLAAGREDTQYF. The DNA for the CDR3 is TGCAGTGCTAGAGATCTCGCGGCGGGAAGGGAAGATACGCAGTATTTT. This chain joins TRBV20-1 and TRBJ2-3, with D maybe TRBD2 (6 bases). Germline V gene sequence: CDR1 DFQATT, CDR2 SNEGSKA (reference sequence). Trimming left V 0 bases short and J 5 bases short, with 18 bases between. This CDR3 comprises 16 residues.

This clonotype has only one observation. One base away lies a much larger clone, so this may be a sequencing read error. This chain links TRBV12-3 or TRBV12-4 with TRBJ1-5; 7 bases match TRBD1. Trimming removed 5 bases from V and 3 bases from J; junction bases left unmatched: 7. The CDR3 covers 15 residues. The CDR3 nucleotides read TGTGCCAGCAGTCTCGGGGACAGTAACAATCAGCCCCAGCATTTT. It yields the protein CASSLGDSNNQPQHF.

The table lists this clonotype with many counts. This sequence joins TRBV6-1 and TRBJ2-3; weak D call: TRBD1 (6 bases). V lost 6 bases and J lost 2, with 18 bases in between. This CDR3 spans 16 amino acids. CDR1 MNHNS and CDR2 SASEGT come from the germline V gene. The CDR3 sequence: CASSSPGDILTDTQYF. The CDR3 nucleotides read TGTGCCAGCAGCTCACCCGGGGACATCCTCACAGATACGCAGTATTTT.

The table lists this clonotype with many counts. This chain uses TRBV2 with TRBJ1-1; D unclear. The CDR3 contains 12 residues. CDR1 and CDR2 (germline): SNHLY, FYNNEI. V was cut by 7 bases and J by 4 bases, with 10 bases left in between. For the CDR3, the DNA is TGTGCCAGCAATTTCCTGGGCACTGAAGCTTTCTTT. Translating it yields CASNFLGTEAFF.

The rearrangement links TRBV6-5 to TRBJ1-5, with D maybe TRBD1 (5 bases). V was shortened by 5 bases and J by 4 bases, with 12 bases between the two germline ends. This CDR3 is 14 amino acids long. CDR1 is MNHEY and CDR2 is SVGAGI in the germline V gene. The CDR3 loop is CASSRDLGNQPQHF. The CDR3 nucleotides are TGTGCCAGCAGTCGGGACTTGGGGAATCAGCCCCAGCATTTT.

This clonotype was seen repeatedly, ten times or more. V usage is TRBV20-1 and J usage is TRBJ2-3; possible D gene TRBD2, 7 bases. Germline V gives CDR1 DFQATT, CDR2 SNEGSKA (reference sequence). V lost 4 bases, J lost 3 bases, and 14 bases lay in between. This CDR3 is 14 amino acids long. The CDR3 spells CSATRGGGTDTQYF. CDR3 bases: TGCAGTGCTACCCGAGGGGGGGGAACAGATACGCAGTATTTT.

This clonotype came up a few times. This sequence joins TRBV7-9 and TRBJ2-5, with a weak D call TRBD2 (5 bases). Trimming removed 0 bases from V and 5 bases from J, with 16 bases in between. The CDR3 totals 16 residues. Germline V lookup: CDR1 SEHNR, CDR2 FQNEAQ (reference sequence). The CDR3 spells CASSLAATRARETQYF. In DNA form, the CDR3 reads TGTGCCAGCAGCTTAGCTGCAACTAGGGCGCGGGAGACCCAGTACTTC.

This clonotype has a count of ten or more. The gene calls are TRBV7-2 and TRBJ2-5, with D perhaps TRBD1 (6 bases). Trimming left V 3 bases short and J 0 bases short, with 8 bases between. The CDR3 extends over 14 amino acids. Germline V gives CDR1 SGHTA, CDR2 FQGNSA. CDR3 coding DNA: TGTGCCAGCAGCTTGACAGGTTACCAAGAGACCCAGTACTTC. This sequence encodes CASSLTGYQETQYF.

This clonotype showed up just a few times. The rearrangement joins TRBV11-3 to TRBJ2-3; 12 bases are shared with TRBD2. Germline V gene data show CDR1 as SGHNT and CDR2 as YENEEA. V was pared by 3 bases and J by 7 bases, with 8 bases of the junction left unmatched. The CDR3 sequence is 16 residues long. The CDR3 is CASSFASGGARNTQYF. The DNA for the CDR3 is TGTGCCAGCAGCTTCGCTAGCGGGGGGGCCAGGAATACGCAGTATTTT.

This clonotype was picked up many times. The chain combines TRBV6-5 with TRBJ1-2; D not resolved. The ends were cut back, 3 bases at V and 4 bases at J, with 9 bases in the middle. This CDR3 has 13 amino acids. The V gene's germline CDR1 is MNHEY and CDR2 SVGAGI. CDR3 DNA sequence: TGTGCCAGCAGTTATGGACGCAGCTATGGCTACACCTTC. This gives the protein CASSYGRSYGYTF.

The V gene is TRBV6-5, the J gene TRBJ1-4, with 10 nucleotides matching TRBD1. Trimming cost V 6 bases and J 8 bases; bases outside gene matches: 6. Germline CDR1 MNHEY, CDR2 SVGAGI. The CDR3 contains 14 residues. The CDR3 reads CASSTGQGGEKLFF. The CDR3 DNA follows: TGTGCCAGCAGCACAGGACAGGGGGGCGAAAAACTGTTTTTT.

There are many counts of this clonotype. The rearrangement joins TRBV18 to TRBJ1-5; tentative D call: TRBD1 (6 bases). The CDR3 spans 15 residues. Trimming removed 1 base from V and 4 bases from J, with 11 bases in between. Germline CDR1 and CDR2: KGHSH and LQKENI. CDR3 sequence (DNA): TGTGCCAGCTCACCACTCTCAGGGGAGAATCAGCCCCAGCATTTT. Translated, it gives CASSPLSGENQPQHF.

The J gene is TRBJ1-2, the V gene TRBV12-3 or TRBV12-4; a possible D gene is TRBD1 (5 bases). Trimming pared 2 bases from V and 8 bases from J, leaving 9 bases between. This CDR3 region has 12 residues. The CDR3 bases are TGTGCCAGCAGTTTATCAGGGAACGGCTACACCTTC. This sequence encodes CASSLSGNGYTF.